This T cell receptor (beta chain) derives from a study of blood T cell repertoires in COVID-19. Overall study context: In each case, the material was cDNA or gDNA derived from T cells, B-cell-depleted T cells, or PBMCs.

Sequenced by immunoSEQ multiplex PCR; TCRdb stores in-frame clones only, minus some. Of 150,000 or so clones in the sample, approximately 83% were seen once. This CDR3 spans 16 amino acids. Germline-derived CDR1 and CDR2 are LGHDT and YNNKEL (reference sequence). Deletions cut 5 bases from V and 0 bases from J, with 14 bases between. V gene TRBV3-1 (or the pseudogene TRBV3-2) combines with J gene TRBJ2-1; a possible D gene is TRBD1 (5 bases). Input material: PBMCs or T cells enriched from blood (not recorded which). This TCR was recovered from a man in his fifties or sixties who had recovered from COVID-19. CDR3: CASSLLTGRSYNEQFF. The DNA of the CDR3 is TGTGCCAGCAGCTTACTAACAGGTCGCTCCTACAATGAGCAGTTCTTC.